This TCR beta chain was captured by sequencing in a study of CD8 T cells in Susac syndrome (dated by TCRdb to the late 2010s). About the full investigation: The study used repertoire sequencing to test whether antigen drove CD8+ T cell activation and differentiation in Susac syndrome. The clonality of the CD8+ T cell repertoire was compared across about a dozen healthy donors, roughly 14 Susac syndrome patients and under 19 multiple sclerosis patients. Study-wide conclusions, independent of this receptor: The TCR sequencing and HLA analysis was acknowledged to have included a relatively small number of individuals.

High-throughput TCR beta sequencing profiled peripheral blood CD8+ and CD4+ T cells from healthy donors, Susac syndrome patients and multiple sclerosis patients. The healthy donors served as controls matched for age and sex. Bulk CD8+ and CD4+ T cells were purified by magnetic negative isolation, whereas CD8+ TEMRA cells were enriched by FACS. Blood was collected in EDTA tubes and processed within 24 hours, with PBMCs isolated through density gradient centrifugation. PBMCs destined for TCR sequencing were cryopreserved in liquid nitrogen and later thawed in a 37 °C water bath. The sorted or isolated CD4+, CD8+ and CD8+ TEMRA cells reached a purity of at least 90%. CDR1 is given as MNHEY and CDR2 as SVGAGI, both from the germline V gene. Trimming removed 4 bases from V and 5 bases from J, leaving 14 bases between the germline ends. Counted from cysteine to phenylalanine, this CDR3 has 14 amino acids. Only the CDR3 part of the read is kept: 42 bases, read in frame from the first base.

RNA was extracted using the RNeasy kit, and roughly 0.45 to 1 microgram was reverse transcribed with random hexamers. TCR beta CDR3 regions were amplified with the immunoSEQ multiplex PCR assay covering 54 Vbeta and 13 Jbeta segments. PCR amplification bias was corrected by using a synthetic template baseline for primer optimization and computational correction. Turning to the authors' computational methods: Reads were annotated to V, D and J genes per IMGT and analyzed with immunoSEQ Analyzer, keeping only productive sequences. To calculate clonality, Shannon entropy was normalized by log2 of the number of productive unique sequences and then subtracted from one. Public and private clones were assessed among the 100 most prevalent clones of each patient and control. Susac-specific clones were defined as absent from healthy and MS cohorts, approximately 1,000 published viral clones and other ImmuneACCESS disease sequences. TCRdb passed the public sequencing reads through fastp at Q25 and MiXCR, retaining productive beta sequences. Rows are combined by CDR3 protein, so each entry shows the most common genes and DNA. The V and J calls, along with clone size, are taken from TCRdb and not from the paper's own processing. Within this sample are under 25,000 distinct CDR3 sequences, with 85% to 95% of them counted one time only. The ten biggest clones cover around 0.25% of the sample.

With regard to this clonotype: Its recognized antigen is unknown. No qualities accompany the bases; no much larger clone lies one base away.

This clonotype was sampled from a human donor in good health. Source material: CD8+ T cells from PBMCs. Recombination linked TRBV6-5 to TRBJ2-5; the D gene is perhaps TRBD2, on 5 matching bases. The DNA sequence is TGTGCCAGCAGTTCGGCTTTCCGAGGGGAGACCCAGTACTTC. This gives the protein CASSSAFRGETQYF.